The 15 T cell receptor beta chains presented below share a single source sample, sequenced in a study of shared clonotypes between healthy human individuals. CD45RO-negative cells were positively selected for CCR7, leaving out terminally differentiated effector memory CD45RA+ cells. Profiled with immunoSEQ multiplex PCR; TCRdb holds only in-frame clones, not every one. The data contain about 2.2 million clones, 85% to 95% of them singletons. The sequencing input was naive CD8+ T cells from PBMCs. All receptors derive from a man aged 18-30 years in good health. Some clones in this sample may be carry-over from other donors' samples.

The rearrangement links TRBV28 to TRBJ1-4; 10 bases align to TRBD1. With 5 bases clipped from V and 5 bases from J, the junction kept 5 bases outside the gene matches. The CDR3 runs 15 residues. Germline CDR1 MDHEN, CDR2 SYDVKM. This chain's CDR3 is CASSPRTGGNEKLFF. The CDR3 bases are TGTGCCAGCAGTCCCCGGACAGGGGGGAATGAAAAACTGTTTTTT.

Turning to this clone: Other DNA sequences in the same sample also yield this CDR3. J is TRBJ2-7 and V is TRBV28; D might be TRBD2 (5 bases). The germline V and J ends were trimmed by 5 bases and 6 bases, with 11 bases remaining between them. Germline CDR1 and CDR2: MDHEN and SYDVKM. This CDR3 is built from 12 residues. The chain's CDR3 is CASSPSEAEQYF. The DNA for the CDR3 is TGTGCCAGCAGTCCGTCGGAGGCCGAGCAGTACTTC. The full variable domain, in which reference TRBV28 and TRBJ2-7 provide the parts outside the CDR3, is DVKVTQSSRYLVKRTGEKVFLECVQDMDHENMFWYRQDPGLGLRLIYFSYDVKMKEKGDIPEGYSVSREKKERFSLILESASTNQTSMYLCASSPSEAEQYFGPGTRLTVT.

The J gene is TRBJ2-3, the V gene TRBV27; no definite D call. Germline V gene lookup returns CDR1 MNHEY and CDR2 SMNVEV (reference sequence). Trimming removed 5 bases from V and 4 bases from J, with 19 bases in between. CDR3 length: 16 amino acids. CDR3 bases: TGTGCCAGCAGTACCATACCCGGGTCGACCCCAGATACGCAGTATTTT. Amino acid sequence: CASSTIPGSTPDTQYF.

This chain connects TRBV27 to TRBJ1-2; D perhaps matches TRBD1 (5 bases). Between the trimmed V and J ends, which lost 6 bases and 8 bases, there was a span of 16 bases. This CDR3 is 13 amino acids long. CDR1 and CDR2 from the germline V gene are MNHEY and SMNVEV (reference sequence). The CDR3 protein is CASSGEVGTGYTF. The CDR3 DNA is TGTGCCAGCAGCGGGGAGGTGGGGACCGGCTACACCTTC.

The CDR3 loop reads CASRLRIQVYSNQPQHF. The CDR3 DNA follows: TGTGCCAGCAGGCTCCGAATCCAGGTCTATAGCAATCAGCCCCAGCATTTT. The chain has TRBV28 and TRBJ1-5; D is uncertain. V dropped 6 bases and J dropped 0 bases, with 18 bases sitting between them. The germline V gene has CDR1 MDHEN and CDR2 SYDVKM. This CDR3 is built from 17 residues.

The CDR3 coding sequence is TGTGCCAGCAGTTTAGGTCGCCCTTGGGTTGAGCGGGAGATCGGGGAGCTGTTTTTT. Encoded protein: CASSLGRPWVEREIGELFF. V gene TRBV28 combines with J gene TRBJ2-2, with TRBD2 identical over 8 bases. Germline-derived CDR1 and CDR2 are MDHEN and SYDVKM. V was pared by 2 bases and J by 7 bases, with 18 bases of the junction left unmatched. The CDR3 is made up of 19 amino acids.

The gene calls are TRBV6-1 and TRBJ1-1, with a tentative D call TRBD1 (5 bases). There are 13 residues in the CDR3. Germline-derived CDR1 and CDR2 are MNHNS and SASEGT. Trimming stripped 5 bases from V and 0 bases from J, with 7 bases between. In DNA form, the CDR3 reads TGTGCCAGCAGTCTGACAGTGAACACTGAAGCTTTCTTT. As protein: CASSLTVNTEAFF.

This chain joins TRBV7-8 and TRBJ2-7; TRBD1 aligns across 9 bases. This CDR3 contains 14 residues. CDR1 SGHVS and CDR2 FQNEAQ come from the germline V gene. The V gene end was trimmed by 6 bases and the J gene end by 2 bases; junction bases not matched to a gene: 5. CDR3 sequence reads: CASSLQGAPYEQYF. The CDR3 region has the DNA TGTGCCAGCAGTTTACAGGGGGCACCCTACGAGCAGTACTTC.

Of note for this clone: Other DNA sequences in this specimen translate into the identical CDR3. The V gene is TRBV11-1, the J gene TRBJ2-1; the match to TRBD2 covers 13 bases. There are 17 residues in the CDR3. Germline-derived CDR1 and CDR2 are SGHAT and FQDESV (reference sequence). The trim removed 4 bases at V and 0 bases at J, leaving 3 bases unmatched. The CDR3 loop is CASSSRTSGSSYNEQFF. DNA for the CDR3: TGTGCCAGCAGCTCGCGGACTAGCGGGAGCTCCTACAATGAGCAGTTCTTC.

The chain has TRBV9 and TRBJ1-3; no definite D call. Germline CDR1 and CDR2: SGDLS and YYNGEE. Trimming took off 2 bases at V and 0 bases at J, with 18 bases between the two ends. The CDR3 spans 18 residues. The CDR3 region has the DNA TGTGCCAGCAGCGTCGGCAGGTTGACCCTCGGCTCTGGAAACACCATATATTTT. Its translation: CASSVGRLTLGSGNTIYF.

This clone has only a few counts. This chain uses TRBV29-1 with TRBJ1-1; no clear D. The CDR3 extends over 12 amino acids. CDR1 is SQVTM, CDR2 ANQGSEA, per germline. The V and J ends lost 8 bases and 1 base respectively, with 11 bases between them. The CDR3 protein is CSTCLGNTEAFF. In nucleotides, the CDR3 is TGCAGCACCTGTTTGGGGAACACTGAAGCTTTCTTT.

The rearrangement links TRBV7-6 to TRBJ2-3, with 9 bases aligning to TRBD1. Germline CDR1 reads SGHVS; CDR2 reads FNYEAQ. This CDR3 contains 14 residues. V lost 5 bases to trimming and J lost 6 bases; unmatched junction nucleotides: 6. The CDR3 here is CASSPRTGADTQYF. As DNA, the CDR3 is TGTGCCAGCAGCCCCAGGACAGGGGCGGATACGCAGTATTTT.

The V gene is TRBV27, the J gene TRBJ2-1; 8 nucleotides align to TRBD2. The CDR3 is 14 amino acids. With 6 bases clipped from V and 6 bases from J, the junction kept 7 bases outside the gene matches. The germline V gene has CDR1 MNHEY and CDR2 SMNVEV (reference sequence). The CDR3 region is CASSGTRVFNEQFF. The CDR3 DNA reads TGTGCCAGCAGCGGGACTAGGGTTTTCAATGAGCAGTTCTTC.

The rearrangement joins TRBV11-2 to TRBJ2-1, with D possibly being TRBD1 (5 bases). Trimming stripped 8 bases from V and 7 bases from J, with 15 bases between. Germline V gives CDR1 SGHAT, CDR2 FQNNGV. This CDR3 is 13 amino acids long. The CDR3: CASLLLAGNEQFF. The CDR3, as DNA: TGTGCCAGCTTGCTTTTAGCAGGGAATGAGCAGTTCTTC. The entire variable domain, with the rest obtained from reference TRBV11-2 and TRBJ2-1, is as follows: EAGVAQSPRYKIIEKRQSVAFWCNPISGHATLYWYQQILGQGPKLLIQFQNNGVVDDSQLPKDRFSAERLKGVDSTLKIQPAKLEDSAVYLCASLLLAGNEQFFGPGTRLTVL.

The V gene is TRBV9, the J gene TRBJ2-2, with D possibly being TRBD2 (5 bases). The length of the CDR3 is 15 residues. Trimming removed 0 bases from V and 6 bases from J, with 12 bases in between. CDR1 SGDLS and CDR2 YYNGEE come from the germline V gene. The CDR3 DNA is TGTGCCAGCAGCGTAGTTCGGGGTGGTCCCGGGGAGCTGTTTTTT. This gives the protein CASSVVRGGPGELFF.